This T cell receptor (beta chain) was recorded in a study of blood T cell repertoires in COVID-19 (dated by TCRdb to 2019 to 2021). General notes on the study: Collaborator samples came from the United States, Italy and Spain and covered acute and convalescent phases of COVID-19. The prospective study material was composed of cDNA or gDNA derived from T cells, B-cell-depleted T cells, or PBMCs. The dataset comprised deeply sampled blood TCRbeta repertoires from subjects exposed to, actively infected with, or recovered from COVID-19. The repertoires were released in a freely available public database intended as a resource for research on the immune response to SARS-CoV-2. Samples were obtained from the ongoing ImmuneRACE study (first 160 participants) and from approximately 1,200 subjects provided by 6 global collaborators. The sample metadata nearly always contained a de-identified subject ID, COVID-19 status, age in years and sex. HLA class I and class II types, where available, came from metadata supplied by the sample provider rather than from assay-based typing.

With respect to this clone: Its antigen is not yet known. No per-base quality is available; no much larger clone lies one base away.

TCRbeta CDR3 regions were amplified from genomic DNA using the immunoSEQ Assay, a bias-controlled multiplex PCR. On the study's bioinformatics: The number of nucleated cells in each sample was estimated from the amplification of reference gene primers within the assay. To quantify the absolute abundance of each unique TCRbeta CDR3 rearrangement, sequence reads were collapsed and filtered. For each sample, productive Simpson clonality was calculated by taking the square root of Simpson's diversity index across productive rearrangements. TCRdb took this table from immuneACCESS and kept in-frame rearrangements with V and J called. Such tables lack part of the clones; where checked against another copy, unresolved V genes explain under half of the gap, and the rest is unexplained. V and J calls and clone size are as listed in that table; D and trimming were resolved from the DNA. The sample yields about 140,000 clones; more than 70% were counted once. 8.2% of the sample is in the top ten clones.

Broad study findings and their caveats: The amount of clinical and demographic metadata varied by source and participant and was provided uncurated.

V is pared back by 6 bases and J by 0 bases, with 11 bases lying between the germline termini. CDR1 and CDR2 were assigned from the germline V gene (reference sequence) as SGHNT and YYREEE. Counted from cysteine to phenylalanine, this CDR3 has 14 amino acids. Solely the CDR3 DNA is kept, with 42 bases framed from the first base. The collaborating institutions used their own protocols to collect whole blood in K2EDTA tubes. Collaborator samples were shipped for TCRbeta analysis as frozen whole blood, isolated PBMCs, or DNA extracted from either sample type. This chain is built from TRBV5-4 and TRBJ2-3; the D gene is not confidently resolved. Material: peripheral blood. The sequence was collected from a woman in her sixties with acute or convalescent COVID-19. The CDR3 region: CASTPSGSTDTQYF. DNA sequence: TGTGCCAGCACCCCTAGTGGGAGCACAGATACGCAGTATTTT.